This entry is about one T cell receptor (beta chain). The antigen remains unidentified. The CDR3 runs to 14 residues. J lost 3 bases, V lost 5 bases, and 6 bases had no gene match. Germline assignment: CDR1 SGHVS and CDR2 FQNEAQ. The primer mix had 60 Vbeta and 13 Jbeta primers. The table came from immunoSEQ multiplex PCR; TCRdb's copy has only in-frame clones and leaves some out. Of fewer than 150,000 clones in the sample, roughly 83% were seen once. The sample comes from a study of cytomegalovirus exposure and HLA in healthy donors. Study-level findings and limits: Earlier analysis found most TCR beta V segments productive about 90% or about 30% of the time. Later work showed greater clonal expansion in HLA-associated TCR beta chains than in equally common others. Likely technical artifact: a cluster of highly shared sequence variants. A later analysis by the authors found several of the most significant clusters apparently linked to common viral pathogens.

This sequence joins TRBV7-8 and TRBJ2-7; 8 bases are a match to TRBD2. Material for sequencing was PBMCs. This TCR was sampled from a man aged 40-49 years in good health and CMV-seropositive. CDR3 region: CASSPSLAGYEQYF. The CDR3 region has the DNA TGTGCCAGCAGCCCCTCGCTAGCGGGCTACGAGCAGTACTTC.